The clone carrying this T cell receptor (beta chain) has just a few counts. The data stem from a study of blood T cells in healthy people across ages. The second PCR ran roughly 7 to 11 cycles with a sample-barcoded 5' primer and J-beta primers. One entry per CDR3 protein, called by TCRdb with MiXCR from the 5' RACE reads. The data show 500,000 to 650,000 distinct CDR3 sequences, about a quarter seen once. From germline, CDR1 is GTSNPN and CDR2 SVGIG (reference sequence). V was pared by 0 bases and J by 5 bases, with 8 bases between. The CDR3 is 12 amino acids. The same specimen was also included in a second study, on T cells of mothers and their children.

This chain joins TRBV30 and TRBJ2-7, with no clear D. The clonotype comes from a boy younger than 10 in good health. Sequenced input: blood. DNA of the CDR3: TGTGCCTGGAGTGTACAAGGGAACGAGCAGTACTTC. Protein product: CAWSVQGNEQYF.